This TCR beta chain was identified during a study of blood T cell repertoires in COVID-19. In the study overall: The samples span acute and convalescent COVID-19 from the United States, Italy and Spain.

Enrolled during active infection, Seattle patients were then followed longitudinally. Per the study methods: The authors estimated nucleated cell counts from reference gene primer amplification. The assay was immunoSEQ multiplex PCR, and TCRdb's table has in-frame clones only and misses some. The V and J calls and clone size are taken from that table; D and trimming were inferred from the DNA. The sample shows approximately 280,000 clones, approximately 84% of them seen only once. The germline V gene has CDR1 SGDLS and CDR2 YYNGEE. The CDR3 consists of 16 residues. Trimming left V 3 bases short and J 0 bases short, with 14 bases between.

V is TRBV9 and J is TRBJ2-3; a weak D match, TRBD1 (5 bases). Sequencing was done on a sample of peripheral blood. The TCR comes from a human donor with COVID-19, enrolled during active disease. The donor label of this sample is uncertain. Here the CDR3 DNA reads TGTGCCAGCAGCGGCCAGACAGAGCTTAGCACAGATACGCAGTATTTT. Amino acid sequence: CASSGQTELSTDTQYF.